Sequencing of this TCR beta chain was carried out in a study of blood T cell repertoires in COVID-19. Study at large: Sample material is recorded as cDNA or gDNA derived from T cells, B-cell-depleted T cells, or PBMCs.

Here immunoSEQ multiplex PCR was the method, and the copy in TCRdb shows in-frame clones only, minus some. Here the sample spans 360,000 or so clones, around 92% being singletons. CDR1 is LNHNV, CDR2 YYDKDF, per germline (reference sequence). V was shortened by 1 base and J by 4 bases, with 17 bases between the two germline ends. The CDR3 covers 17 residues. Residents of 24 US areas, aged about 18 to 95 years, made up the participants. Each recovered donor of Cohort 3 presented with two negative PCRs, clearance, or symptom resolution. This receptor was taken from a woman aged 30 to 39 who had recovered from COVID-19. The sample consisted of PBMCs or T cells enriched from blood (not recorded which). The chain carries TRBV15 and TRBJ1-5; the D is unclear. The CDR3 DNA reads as TGTGCCACCAGCAGAGGCGCCGAGGGCAGGCGAAATCAGCCCCAGCATTTT. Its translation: CATSRGAEGRRNQPQHF. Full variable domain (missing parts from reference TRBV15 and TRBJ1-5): DAMVIQNPRYQVTQFGKPVTLSCSQTLNHNVMYWYQQKSSQAPKLLFHYYDKDFNNEADTPDNFQSRRPNTSFCFLDIRSPGLGDTAMYLCATSRGAEGRRNQPQHFGDGTRLSIL.